One and the same sample provided the 27 T cell receptor beta chains below, sequenced in a study of blood T cells in healthy people across ages. A J-beta primer mix and a sample-barcoded 5' primer were used in a second PCR of about 6 to 12 cycles. TCRdb passed the 5' RACE reads through MiXCR, listing each CDR3 protein once. The table records about a million distinct CDR3 sequences, just over 50% of them present only once. Specimen: blood. The receptors here all came from a woman between 55 and 75 years old in good health.

The rearrangement joins TRBV4-1 to TRBJ2-3; 12 nucleotides align to TRBD2. CDR1 and CDR2 from the germline V gene are MGHRA and YSYEKL. The CDR3 covers 16 residues. The J segment lost 5 bases and the V segment lost 0 bases, leaving 3 bases of the junction unmatched. The CDR3 spells CASSQERLAGVDTQYF. CDR3 nucleotides: TGCGCCAGCAGCCAAGAACGACTAGCGGGGGTAGATACGCAGTATTTT.

This sequence joins TRBV2 and TRBJ2-7, with 9 bases aligning to TRBD1. Losses at the gene ends were 5 bases for V and 2 bases for J; bases not matched to a gene: 10. This CDR3 has 16 residues. Germline V gives CDR1 SNHLY, CDR2 FYNNEI. CDR3 region: CASSHGQGRATYEQYF. The DNA of the CDR3 is TGTGCCAGCAGTCACGGACAGGGGCGAGCGACCTACGAGCAGTACTTC.

The genes are TRBV5-1 and TRBJ2-1, with a weak D call TRBD1 (6 bases). Germline CDR1 SGHRS, CDR2 YFSETQ. This CDR3 comprises 19 residues. Trimming shortened V by 0 bases and J by 4 bases, and 23 bases separated the two germline ends. The CDR3 DNA follows: TGCGCCAGCAGCTTGGGGTTGGGCAAATTAGACAGGCCTTACAATGAGCAGTTCTTC. This encodes CASSLGLGKLDRPYNEQFF.

The chain carries TRBV5-1 and TRBJ1-2; no reliable D call. Trimming took off 0 bases at V and 7 bases at J, with 13 bases between the two ends. The germline CDR1 and CDR2 sequences are SGHRS and YFSETQ. The CDR3 covers 14 residues. The CDR3, as DNA: TGCGCCAGCAGCTTGGAAAAGGACGTTGGTGGCTACACCTTC. Protein sequence: CASSLEKDVGGYTF.

The chain links TRBV4-1 to TRBJ2-1; 7 nucleotides agree with TRBD2. This CDR3 contains 15 residues. Germline V lookup: CDR1 MGHRA, CDR2 YSYEKL. V shed 1 base, J shed 3 bases, and the junction held 3 bases outside the gene matches. CDR3 DNA: TGCGCCAGCAGCCAAGGACTAGCTTTCTACAATGAGCAGTTCTTC. Translation: CASSQGLAFYNEQFF.

The gene calls are TRBV29-1 and TRBJ2-7; no clear D. The CDR3 extends over 13 amino acids. CDR1 and CDR2 from the germline V gene are SQVTM and ANQGSEA. Trimming left V 3 bases short and J 3 bases short, with 12 bases between. The CDR3 region has the DNA TGCAGCGTTGATGGTGGGGTCGGCTACGAGCAGTACTTC. As protein: CSVDGGVGYEQYF.

J is TRBJ2-1 and V is TRBV12-3 or TRBV12-4, with TRBD2 matching over 7 bases. V lost 7 bases and J lost 3; bases outside the gene matches: 12. The CDR3 loop spans 16 amino acids. CDR3 loop: CASIRGRAGHYNEQFF. The CDR3 coding sequence is TGTGCCAGCATCCGTGGGCGAGCGGGGCACTACAATGAGCAGTTCTTC.

The chain has TRBV20-1 and TRBJ2-7; 15 nucleotides line up with TRBD2. From germline, CDR1 is DFQATT and CDR2 SNEGSKA (reference sequence). The CDR3 totals 16 residues. The V segment lost 3 bases and the J segment 3 bases; nucleotides outside the gene matches: 6. The CDR3 nucleotides are TGCAGTGCTAGTTCGGGACTAGCGGGAGGATACTACGAGCAGTACTTC. This sequence encodes CSASSGLAGGYYEQYF.

The gene calls are TRBV28 and TRBJ2-7; the match to TRBD1 covers 7 bases. Trimming took 5 bases from V and 7 from J; bases not matched to a gene: 14. CDR3 length: 15 residues. Germline V gives CDR1 MDHEN, CDR2 SYDVKM. This CDR3 is CASSPPGQRLHEQYF. The CDR3 DNA reads as TGTGCCAGCAGTCCCCCGGGACAGCGACTACATGAGCAGTACTTC.

The chain employs TRBV5-6 and TRBJ1-6; 9 nucleotides match TRBD1. CDR1 is SGHDT, CDR2 YYEEEE, per germline. This CDR3 region has 15 residues. Trimming removed 2 bases from V and 10 bases from J; junction bases left unmatched: 7. In nucleotides, the CDR3 is TGTGCCAGCAGCTTATTGACAGGGGGAGGCTCACCCCTCCACTTT. This codes for CASSLLTGGGSPLHF.

The V gene is TRBV10-3, the J gene TRBJ2-7; D may be TRBD2 (6 bases). The ends were cut back, 3 bases at V and 7 bases at J, with 13 bases in the middle. The CDR3 length is 13 residues. From germline, CDR1 is ENHRY and CDR2 SYGVKD. For the CDR3, the DNA is TGTGCCATCAGTGATTGGAGGGCTGAAGAGCAGTACTTC. It specifies CAISDWRAEEQYF.

The chain carries TRBV11-2 and TRBJ2-5, with 7 bases that match TRBD1. The DNA end is a closer match to TRBJ2-7, so the J assignment may be wrong. Germline CDR1 and CDR2: SGHAT and FQNNGV. The CDR3 spans 15 residues. CDR3 in amino acids: CASSLGGKGGNEQYF. CDR3 in DNA: TGTGCCAGCAGCTTAGGGGGGAAAGGGGGCAACGAGCAGTACTTC.

The V call is TRBV7-9, the J call TRBJ2-3; 10 nucleotides match TRBD1. V shed 4 bases and J 7 bases; nucleotides not matched to a gene: 8. The CDR3 is 15 amino acids. In germline, CDR1 is SEHNR, CDR2 FQNEAQ (reference sequence). CDR3 sequence reads: CASSSGTGELYTQYF. Here the CDR3 DNA reads TGTGCCAGCAGCTCCGGGACAGGGGAATTATATACGCAGTATTTT.

This clonotype has just a few counts. J is TRBJ2-5 and V is TRBV25-1; tentatively, D is TRBD1 (6 bases). CDR1 and CDR2 from the germline V gene are MGHDK and SYGVNS. The CDR3 sequence is 13 residues long. V lost 2 bases and J lost 5, with 9 bases in between. The CDR3 is CASSEGGGETQYF. CDR3 coding DNA: TGTGCCAGCAGTGAAGGGGGCGGCGAGACCCAGTACTTC. Together with reference TRBV25-1 and TRBJ2-5, the CDR3 gives the full variable domain: EADIYQTPRYLVIGTGKKITLECSQTMGHDKMYWYQQDPGMELHLIHYSYGVNSTEKGDLSSESTVSRIRTEHFPLTLESARPSHTSQYLCASSEGGGETQYFGPGTRLLVL.

V is TRBV5-1 and J is TRBJ2-1; TRBD2 matches 7 bases. CDR3 length: 16 amino acids. Per the germline V gene, CDR1 is SGHRS and CDR2 is YFSETQ. Unmatched junction bases numbered 12, after V lost 1 base and J lost 8 bases. CDR3 amino acids: CASSLSWRERGDEQFF. The CDR3, as DNA: TGCGCCAGCAGCTTGAGCTGGCGGGAGCGCGGGGATGAGCAGTTCTTC.

The J gene is TRBJ2-5, the V gene TRBV20-1; D unresolved. Germline CDR1 reads DFQATT; CDR2 reads SNEGSKA (reference sequence). Trimming stripped 5 bases from V and 0 bases from J, with 10 bases between. The length of the CDR3 is 13 residues. CDR3 protein: CSAGPVYQETQYF. The CDR3 DNA reads as TGCAGTGCTGGACCGGTGTACCAAGAGACCCAGTACTTC.

This chain uses TRBV27 with TRBJ2-7, with 10 bases aligning to TRBD1. J gave up 5 bases and V 5 bases, and 12 bases lay outside the gene matches. The CDR3 has 16 residues. CDR1 and CDR2 from the germline V gene are MNHEY and SMNVEV (reference sequence). CDR3 in amino acids: CASSLTLGTGVNEQYF. CDR3 DNA sequence: TGTGCCAGCAGTCTTACCTTGGGGACAGGGGTCAACGAGCAGTACTTC.

The V call is TRBV7-2, the J call TRBJ1-1, with 9 nucleotides matching TRBD1. Germline CDR1 reads SGHTA; CDR2 reads FQGNSA. The CDR3 is 15 amino acids. With V trimmed by 3 bases and J by 7 bases, 9 bases remained unmatched. CDR3 amino acids: CASSFAPTGGGEAFF. CDR3 nucleotides: TGTGCCAGCAGCTTCGCCCCGACAGGGGGAGGTGAAGCTTTCTTT.

This chain connects TRBV30 to TRBJ2-5; tentative D call: TRBD2 (5 bases). Germline-derived CDR1 and CDR2 are GTSNPN and SVGIG (reference sequence). The CDR3 is 13 residues long. Trimming stripped 4 bases from V and 5 bases from J, with 14 bases between. The CDR3 sequence: CAWMEAVRETQYF. CDR3 in DNA: TGTGCCTGGATGGAGGCGGTCCGTGAGACCCAGTACTTC.

This clonotype occurred a few times. One junction end does not reproduce the germline sequence, and a read error may be involved. This chain connects TRBV5-1 to TRBJ2-5, with TRBD2 as a possible D gene (6 bases). CDR3 length: 14 amino acids. Germline CDR1 SGHRS, CDR2 YFSETQ. CDR3 loop: CASSFGGGEKTQYF. DNA for the CDR3: TGTGCCAGCAGCTTCGGGGGAGGAGAAAAGACCCAGTACTTC.

The rearrangement links TRBV4-2 to TRBJ2-2, with D maybe TRBD1 (5 bases). Germline CDR1 LGHNA, CDR2 YNFKEQ. V lost 4 bases and J lost 5, with 17 bases in between. The CDR3 totals 16 residues. Here the CDR3 reads CASSLSDKTVTGELFF. The DNA of the CDR3 is TGTGCCAGCAGCCTGAGTGATAAGACAGTAACCGGGGAGCTGTTTTTT.

The table lists this clonotype with a few counts. The chain carries TRBV6-1 and TRBJ1-5; 10 positions match TRBD1. The germline V gene encodes CDR1 MNHNS and CDR2 SASEGT. Unmatched junction bases numbered 5, after V lost 3 bases and J lost 6 bases. The CDR3 totals 15 residues. The DNA for the CDR3 is TGTGCCAGCAGTGAGGGACAGGGGTTCCGTCAGCCCCAGCATTTT. It codes for CASSEGQGFRQPQHF.

This rearrangement joins TRBV20-1 to TRBJ2-1; TRBD2 agrees at 12 bases. The germline V gene encodes CDR1 DFQATT and CDR2 SNEGSKA (reference sequence). Trimming removed 3 bases from V and 9 bases from J; junction bases left unmatched: 9. The CDR3 totals 15 residues. CDR3 in amino acids: CSARRTSGTLFEQFF. The CDR3 DNA is TGCAGTGCTAGGAGGACTAGCGGGACTCTATTTGAGCAGTTCTTC.

This clonotype showed up just a few times. The CDR3, as DNA: TGTGCCAGCAGTGACCTAGGACAGGGTCAAGATACGCAGTATTTT. As protein: CASSDLGQGQDTQYF. The V and J genes are TRBV25-1 and TRBJ2-3; TRBD1 matches at 8 bases. The CDR3 covers 15 residues. The V and J ends lost 3 bases and 5 bases, in that order; junction bases with no gene match: 7. Looked up from germline, CDR1 is MGHDK and CDR2 is SYGVNS.

This clonotype has only a few counts. The chain joins TRBV2 to TRBJ2-3; D perhaps matches TRBD1 (6 bases). The CDR3 spans 15 residues. V was shortened by 5 bases and J by 2 bases, with 14 bases between the two germline ends. CDR1 is SNHLY, CDR2 FYNNEI, per germline. Here the CDR3 DNA reads TGTGCCAGCAGTTCCGGGACATCTTTCACAGATACGCAGTATTTT. This gives the protein CASSSGTSFTDTQYF.

The gene calls are TRBV29-1 and TRBJ2-7; TRBD1 might be the D (6 bases). Trimming cost V 6 bases and J 5 bases, with 14 bases left between them. This CDR3 comprises 12 residues. Germline V lookup: CDR1 SQVTM, CDR2 ANQGSEA. CDR3 coding DNA: TGCAGCGTCCTGGGGCAGGGGCACGAGCAGTACTTC. This sequence encodes CSVLGQGHEQYF.

There are many counts of this clonotype. The chain couples TRBV9 to TRBJ2-1; D is ambiguous. V was pared by 3 bases and J by 6 bases, with 4 bases between. CDR3 length: 11 residues. Germline V gives CDR1 SGDLS, CDR2 YYNGEE. In DNA form, the CDR3 reads TGTGCCAGCAGCGCTGGCAATGAGCAGTTCTTC. Protein: CASSAGNEQFF.